Included here is one T cell receptor beta chain sequence, with context. Its antigen is not yet known. No base quality information exists; no much larger clone differs at one position. CDR1 SGHTA and CDR2 FQGNSA were looked up in the germline V gene. V drops 5 bases and J drops 0 bases, leaving 11 bases in between. The cysteine opens and the phenylalanine closes a CDR3 of 15 amino acids. The sequence is cut down to CDR3 DNA, 45 bases in frame from base 1. The cohort consisted of 650 to 700 healthy bone marrow donors. All cohort members were sampled while nominally healthy, although unrecorded immune exposures were likely present. The donor was CMV seropositive and belonged to the group of about 290 seropositive cohort members. A peripheral blood sample was collected from each donor, and TCR beta sequencing was performed on peripheral blood mononuclear cells. The Qiagen DNeasy Blood Extraction Kit was used to extract genomic DNA from the blood cell samples.

These data come from a study of cytomegalovirus exposure and HLA in healthy donors (dated by TCRdb to 2015 to 2018). General notes on the study: An earlier analysis of some 620 of the donors reported 276 Gb of sequence data and 95 million to 120 million unique TCR beta sequences obtained from about 180 million T cells. An early release covering more than 500 HLA-typed donors comprised about 300 gigabases of sequencing data and 85 million to 100 million unique TCR sequences. Among the roughly 390 genotyped donors, around 81% belonged to the genetic ancestry cluster associated with self-reported Caucasian donors. The study was designed to test whether signatures of past pathogen exposure could be identified by cataloging public T cell receptors. The T cell repertoires of some 670 subjects were profiled by immunosequencing and related to cytomegalovirus serostatus. A separate validation cohort of roughly 110 different subjects was used in addition to the approximately 640-subject first cohort. To predict cytomegalovirus infection status, the study brought together high-throughput TCR immunosequencing, statistical association of individual TCRs with disease status, and machine learning. A later analysis re-analyzed previously published TCR beta repertoires from about 600 donors and added high-resolution HLA genotyping to study TCR occurrence patterns. The later analysis used no new phenotypic data to find candidate immune exposures, relying instead on TCR beta sequences and their occurrence across donors. An earlier analysis of around 580 of the donors used high-throughput TCR beta sequencing to judge whether each TCR beta V gene segment behaved as functional or pseudogenic. Donor age, sex, ethnicity and CMV serostatus were compiled alongside the repertoire data. A later genetic analysis used genome-wide SNP genotypes for about 65% of the 666 donors, treating that subset as a discovery cohort. Every repertoire in the discovery cohort had been generated on one and the same sequencing platform. HLA typing included class I and class II loci at four-digit resolution. Typing coverage varied by locus: about 620-630 donors for A, B, C, DRB1 and DQB1; roughly 560 for DQA1; 600 to 610 for DPA1; 400 to 480 for DPB1. A few DR-DQ haplotypes were treated as single units for association and clustering because of strong linkage in the cohort. Among 350 to 400 genotyped donors of the cohort, an average of around 240,000 unique TCR beta nucleotide sequences were sequenced per donor, about a sixth of them non-productive.

Library preparation was by the immunoSEQ multiplex PCR assay. The multiplex PCR relied on a mix of 60 forward primers for TCR Vbeta segments and 13 reverse primers for TCR Jbeta segments. Amplification of the CDR3 region of rearranged TCR beta genes was performed with a multiplex PCR assay on genomic DNA. The Illumina HiSeq System was used to sequence the amplified TCR beta libraries as 87-base-pair reads. As for the authors' bioinformatics: Across the roughly 670 repertoires, a later analysis counted tens of millions of unique TCR beta chains, some 11 million of which were shared by at least two donors. Raw reads were error-corrected and collapsed into unique sequences with a nearest-neighbor algorithm that merged closely related sequences to remove PCR and sequencing errors. CDR3 sequences were aligned to IMGT reference sequences to assign V, D and J gene segments. Each retained sequence needed at least a six-nucleotide match to both a V gene segment and a J gene segment. A rearrangement was called productive if the CDR3 had no stop codons and remained in frame with V and J, and every other rearrangement was called non-productive. Following IMGT convention, CDR3 was defined as the stretch from the second conserved V-encoded cysteine up to the conserved J-encoded phenylalanine. The earlier analysis of 500 to 650 of the donors excluded any sequence lacking an unambiguous match to a single V gene segment. An earlier analysis of over 450 of the donors classified V segments as functional when productive rearrangements were above 56.7% and as segregating when the standard deviation between donors was above 5%. A statistical classification framework was developed to diagnose cytomegalovirus status using the catalog of TCR beta chain sequences. In a later analysis, V and J genes were assigned by comparing TCR nucleotide sequences against IMGT/GENE-DB human TR gene sequences. Using the TCRdist pipeline, a later analysis assigned CDR3 sequences along with most-parsimonious VDJ recombination scenarios. A later analysis defined each TCR beta chain by its CDR3 amino acid sequence plus V-gene family, and excluded reads lacking a unique V-gene family. To address suspected cross-contamination and a sequencing artifact, a later analysis removed some 620 highly shared, low-generation-probability nucleotide sequences. In a later analysis, a clonal expansion index was calculated for each public chain from normalized within-repertoire ranks of inferred template counts. In a later analysis, generation probabilities were computed with a VDJ recombination model fitted to out-of-frame rearrangements, and the resulting probabilities were checked against IGoR. A later analysis scored TCR-TCR, TCR-HLA and TCR-CMV co-occurrence with hypergeometric tests, applying a repertoire-size bias correction to TCR pairs. In a later analysis, false discovery rates were estimated by permuting HLA or CMV assignments 20 times. In a later analysis, co-occurring TCRs were grouped with DBSCAN, and TCRdist sequence similarity was added when clustering was performed within HLA-allele-positive subsets. For co-occurrence clustering, repertoires with fewer than 30,000 or more than 120,000 public chains were excluded, along with four or five repertoires with anomalous nucleotide sharing. This is the immuneACCESS table as TCRdb keeps it, with only in-frame sequences that have V and J called. A part of the clones is gone; compared with another copy, unresolved V genes explain less than half, and the rest is unexplained. V, J and clone size were drawn from that table, and D and trimming were deduced from the DNA. In this sample the table shows roughly 120,000 clones, nearly 70% of which occur a single time. Together, the top ten hold 5.4% of the sample.

Summary of the overall study and its limitations: When HLA alleles, especially DR and DQ, strongly co-occurred, TCR associations were difficult to assign to individual alleles. Because HLA typing was unavailable for some donors at each locus, only the typed subset was used in association tests. A further reported finding was that TCR beta sequences accurately predicted the HLA-A and HLA-B alleles for most subjects in the first cohort. In vitro tests confirmed that a few of the cytomegalovirus-associated TCR beta chains recognize cytomegalovirus antigens. In a later genetic analysis, fewer N-insertions in productive TCRs were reported among donors in an Asian-associated ancestry cluster than the roughly 700-donor mean. In a later analysis, TCR association rates were found to vary across HLA loci, with the most associated TCRs seen for DRB1 alleles and the fewest for HLA-C alleles. It was suggested by the authors that the approach could potentially be generalized to other disease states and immunological phenotypes. A cluster of highly shared sequence variants was judged likely to represent a technical artifact of the sequencing pipeline. Cytomegalovirus status was reported to be diagnosed by the classifier with high specificity and sensitivity in both the original and validation cohorts. Some IMGT-functional V segments, including TRBV6-2 and TRBV6-3, could not be told apart with the 87-base-pair reads, so those segments were excluded. Across donors, most TCR sequences were observed very rarely, whereas some public TCRs were present in many individuals. A later analysis found that HLA-associated TCR beta chains were more clonally expanded and had lower generation probabilities than equally common non-associated chains. An association between a missense DCLRE1C variant and V-gene and J-gene trimming of TCR beta chains was found in a later genetic analysis and replicated in an independent cohort. Specific HLA alleles were associated with some 15,000 TCR beta sequences at a false discovery rate of 0.05 in a later analysis. CMV serostatus was the only immune exposure information available for the cohort. An earlier analysis of approximately 570 of the donors showed that most TCR beta V segments appeared in productive rearrangements either about 90% or about 30% of the time, which broadly matched IMGT annotations. Correlated functional status among segregating V segments might be attributable to linkage disequilibrium, but an unknown experimental factor could not be ruled out. In this cohort, only TCR beta chains were sequenced, and detectable features were limited by the absence of alpha or paired-chain data. Presence/absence analyses assumed roughly uniform sequencing depth across donors, an assumption that may not hold. Several of the top co-occurrence clusters appeared to be linked to parvovirus B19, influenza, CMV and Epstein-Barr virus, according to a later analysis. Because counts were too low, seventeen rarely observed V segments, including chromosome 9 orphons, were left out of the earlier analysis of approximately 580 of the donors. Most CMV-associated TCR beta chains appeared to be HLA-restricted in a later analysis, and the HLA associations seemed to be driven largely by CMV exposure. The study gave a list of 150 to 200 TCR beta chains associated with cytomegalovirus.

The sequencing input was PBMCs. Here the chain combines TRBV7-2 and TRBJ1-5; the D segment cannot be called with confidence. The sequence was collected from a woman between 70 and 85 years old in good health and CMV-seropositive. The sequenced DNA is TGTGCCAGCAGCCCTGGACTCAATAGCAATCAGCCCCAGCATTTT. Translated, this gives CASSPGLNSNQPQHF.